The clone carrying this T cell receptor (beta chain) has a count of ten or more. Its specificity is not known. The sample comes from a study of HIV-infected children after antiretroviral therapy interruption. The overall study: Interruption-arm sampling covered weeks 0, 12, interruption end (24 or 48), and about 3 years post-study. Study observations and caveats: Minor non-naive CD45RA+ populations, like EMRA or stem memory, might contaminate naive sorts.

A 3' RACE protocol on RNA, with unique molecular identifiers, produced the TCR library. TCRdb ran MiXCR on the 3' RACE reads and lists one entry per CDR3 protein. The sample shows 30,000 to 50,000 distinct CDR3 sequences, less than 8.5% of them seen only once. Germline assignment: CDR1 SQVTM and CDR2 ANQGSEA. The CDR3 runs to 17 residues. Germline trimming cut 0 bases from V and 11 bases from J; bases unmatched to any gene: 15. Treatment noted: PENTA 11 planned treatment interruption arm or continuous ART arm. The clonotype comes from a pool of human donors with HIV. Sequencing was performed on CD45RA+ CD4+ T cells from PBMCs, pooled from several time points, taken from a donor given antiretroviral therapy, either interrupted or continuous. Described subset: naive CD4+ CD45RA+ CD45RO- T cells. The V call is TRBV29-1, the J call TRBJ2-1; 11 bases are shared with TRBD2. The CDR3 region has the DNA TGCAGCGTTGAAGACTGGGAACTAGCGGGGGATATCGATCAGCAGTTCTTC. Its translation is CSVEDWELAGDIDQQFF.